Presented here are 17 T cell receptor beta chains from one specimen sequenced in a study of cytomegalovirus exposure and HLA in healthy donors. PCR primers comprised 60 Vbeta and 13 Jbeta primers. Measured with immunoSEQ multiplex PCR; TCRdb has only the in-frame clones, and not every one. The table has approximately 100,000 clones, 60% to 85% seen once. The sample consisted of PBMCs. The receptors stem from a male donor in good health and CMV-seropositive.

This chain connects TRBV5-1 to TRBJ2-3; possible D gene TRBD1, 5 bases. Germline V lookup: CDR1 SGHRS, CDR2 YFSETQ. This CDR3 is 13 amino acids long. Between the trimmed V and J ends, which lost 4 bases and 7 bases, there was a span of 13 bases. The CDR3 loop reads CASSPEGANTQYF. In DNA form, the CDR3 reads TGCGCCAGCAGCCCAGAAGGGGCAAATACGCAGTATTTT.

V gene TRBV7-3 combines with J gene TRBJ2-1, with TRBD1 matching 8 bases. From germline, CDR1 is SGHTA and CDR2 FQGTGA. The trim removed 6 bases at V and 9 bases at J, leaving 4 bases unmatched. The CDR3 contains 12 residues. CDR3 protein: CASSSDRGEQFF. CDR3 sequence (DNA): TGTGCCAGCAGTTCTGACAGGGGTGAGCAGTTCTTC.

The rearrangement joins TRBV4-2 to TRBJ2-1; a possible D gene is TRBD1 (6 bases). The CDR3 covers 14 residues. V was trimmed by 1 base and J by 10 bases, leaving 14 bases between them. Germline CDR1 is LGHNA and CDR2 is YNFKEQ. The CDR3 DNA sequence: TGTGCCAGCAGCCAAGTGCGAGGGACAAAAGAGCAGTTCTTC. It is translated as CASSQVRGTKEQFF.

V and J are TRBV29-1 and TRBJ2-7; D possibly corresponds to TRBD1 (6 bases). This CDR3 contains 17 residues. Deletions cut 4 bases from V and 3 bases from J, with 25 bases between. Per the germline V gene, CDR1 is SQVTM and CDR2 is ANQGSEA. The CDR3 region is CSVAGEGGPGSLYEQYF. The CDR3 nucleotides read TGCAGCGTTGCCGGGGAAGGGGGTCCGGGCTCGCTCTACGAGCAGTACTTC.

This clone came up once. The chain has TRBV7-2 and TRBJ2-7; 8 bases map to TRBD1. This CDR3 is built from 15 residues. Germline lookup yields CDR1 SGHTA and CDR2 FQGNSA. V lost 6 bases, J lost 4 bases, and 11 bases stayed unmatched. The CDR3 region has the DNA TGTGCCAGCAGTTTTGACAGGGGAGTTTGGTACGAGCAGTACTTC. The encoded protein is CASSFDRGVWYEQYF.

The CDR3 region is CSASGQANTEAFF. CDR3 sequence (DNA): TGCAGCGCTTCGGGACAGGCGAACACTGAAGCTTTCTTT. The chain couples TRBV29-1 to TRBJ1-1; 8 bases map to TRBD1. From germline, CDR1 is SQVTM and CDR2 ANQGSEA. After removal of 7 bases from V and 1 base from J, the junction contained 5 bases not matched to a gene. The CDR3 is 13 amino acids. Based on the CDR3 plus reference TRBV29-1 and TRBJ1-1, the full variable domain is SAVISQKPSRDICQRGTSLTIQCQVDSQVTMMFWYRQQPGQSLTLIATANQGSEATYESGFVIDKFPISRPNLTFSTLTVSNMSPEDSSIYLCSASGQANTEAFFGQGTRLTVV.

CDR3 region: CASSETGGAYEQYF. DNA for the CDR3: TGTGCCAGCAGTGAGACAGGGGGCGCGTACGAGCAGTACTTC. This sequence joins TRBV6-6 and TRBJ2-7; 10 bases line up with TRBD1. The CDR3 is 14 amino acids. V lost 5 bases, J lost 4 bases, and 5 bases stayed unmatched. CDR1 and CDR2 from the germline V gene are MNHNY and SVGAGI (reference sequence).

The rearrangement joins TRBV15 to TRBJ2-7, with 8 bases fitting TRBD1. J lost 2 bases, V lost 5 bases, and 11 bases had no gene match. CDR3 size: 16 residues. Germline CDR1 and CDR2: LNHNV and YYDKDF (reference sequence). This CDR3 is CATSEGKGQVPYEQYF. CDR3 DNA sequence: TGTGCCACCAGCGAGGGGAAGGGACAGGTCCCCTACGAGCAGTACTTC.

The CDR3 DNA follows: TGTGCCAGCAGCCTGGCGGGGACCCAAGAGACCCAGTACTTC. This codes for CASSLAGTQETQYF. The rearrangement links TRBV6-6 to TRBJ2-5; a weak D match, TRBD2 (6 bases). V lost 6 bases, J lost 1 base, and 12 bases lay in between. Germline assignment: CDR1 MNHNY and CDR2 SVGAGI (reference sequence). CDR3 length: 14 amino acids.

The chain couples TRBV18 to TRBJ2-1; a possible D gene is TRBD2 (5 bases). Germline lookup yields CDR1 KGHSH and CDR2 LQKENI. The CDR3 extends over 16 amino acids. V gave up 1 base and J gave up 7 bases, with 17 bases separating them. The CDR3 DNA is TGTGCCAGCTCACCACTTGAGGGATTTAGCCAAAATGAGCAGTTCTTC. This encodes CASSPLEGFSQNEQFF.

The chain is built from TRBV7-3 and TRBJ2-6, with a tentative D call TRBD2 (6 bases). V was shortened by 1 base and J by 2 bases, with 15 bases between the two germline ends. Germline CDR1 reads SGHTA; CDR2 reads FQGTGA. CDR3 length: 18 amino acids. Here the CDR3 reads CASSLMEGTIPGANVLTF. The CDR3 coding sequence is TGTGCCAGCAGCTTAATGGAGGGGACGATACCTGGGGCCAACGTCCTGACTTTC.

The chain combines TRBV14 with TRBJ2-7; tentatively, D is TRBD2 (5 bases). The germline gives CDR1 SGHDN, CDR2 FVKESK. The V end lost 3 bases, the J end lost 6 bases, and 9 bases lay between the germline ends. CDR3 length: 12 amino acids. The DNA of the CDR3 is TGTGCCAGCAGCCACTCGGCGGGCGAGCAGTACTTC. It translates to CASSHSAGEQYF. Combining the CDR3 with reference TRBV14 and TRBJ2-7 gives the whole variable domain EAGVTQFPSHSVIEKGQTVTLRCDPISGHDNLYWYRRVMGKEIKFLLHFVKESKQDESGMPNNRFLAERTGGTYSTLKVQPAELEDSGVYFCASSHSAGEQYFGPGTRLTVT.

V and J are TRBV15 and TRBJ2-5, with D tentatively TRBD2 (5 bases). In germline, CDR1 is LNHNV, CDR2 YYDKDF (reference sequence). The CDR3 contains 15 residues. Between the trimmed V and J ends, which lost 10 bases and 2 bases, there was a span of 20 bases. The CDR3 DNA is TGTGCCATCGGGGAAGGAGCATCCCAACAAGAGACCCAGTACTTC. It codes for CAIGEGASQQETQYF.

The chain carries TRBV14 and TRBJ1-3, with no clear D. Germline V lookup: CDR1 SGHDN, CDR2 FVKESK. The CDR3 is 14 residues long. The V end lost 2 bases, the J end lost 1 base, and 6 bases lay between the germline ends. CDR3 residues: CASSQSISGNTIYF. The CDR3 coding sequence is TGTGCCAGCAGCCAATCCATTTCTGGAAACACCATATATTTT.

The CDR3: CASSLAVDGASYEQYF. DNA of the CDR3: TGTGCCAGCAGCTTAGCAGTCGACGGAGCGTCCTACGAGCAGTACTTC. V and J are TRBV7-2 and TRBJ2-7; the D is unclear. V was trimmed by 0 bases and J by 1 base, leaving 13 bases between them. In germline, CDR1 is SGHTA, CDR2 FQGNSA. CDR3 length equals 16 residues.

The chain combines TRBV7-3 with TRBJ2-6, with D maybe TRBD2 (5 bases). The germline CDR1 and CDR2 sequences are SGHTA and FQGTGA. This CDR3 region has 16 residues. V lost 3 bases, J lost 2 bases, and 11 bases lay in between. The CDR3 region has the DNA TGTGCCAGCAGCTTCGACGCGGGCGCTGGGGCCAACGTCCTGACTTTC. It codes for CASSFDAGAGANVLTF.

The chain is built from TRBV7-2 and TRBJ1-5; D is perhaps TRBD1 (6 bases). The V gene lost 1 base and the J gene lost 2 bases, with 9 bases spanning the gap. From germline, CDR1 is SGHTA and CDR2 FQGNSA. CDR3 length: 15 amino acids. The CDR3 nucleotides are TGTGCCAGCAGCTTAGTACCAGGGGGCAATCAGCCCCAGCATTTT. The encoded protein is CASSLVPGGNQPQHF. Using reference TRBV7-2 and TRBJ1-5 for the parts outside the CDR3, the full variable domain is GAGVSQSPSNKVTEKGKDVELRCDPISGHTALYWYRQSLGQGLEFLIYFQGNSAPDKSGLPSDRFSAERTGGSVSTLTIQRTQQEDSAVYLCASSLVPGGNQPQHFGDGTRLSIL.